The present T cell receptor (beta chain) was sequenced within a study of identical twins. Study results and caveats: Twins' surplus sharing was weaker for beta out-of-frame sequences.

This clonotype has only a few counts. What it recognizes is unknown. Germline lookup yields CDR1 SQVTM and CDR2 ANQGSEA. This CDR3 has 16 amino acids. V was trimmed by 0 bases and J by 0 bases, leaving 12 bases between them. Donors were all healthy Caucasians. Via MiXCR, TCRdb re-called the 5' RACE reads, giving one row per CDR3 protein. The sample includes 570,000 or so distinct CDR3 sequences, 9% to 10% of them seen just once. Separately, the same data were catalogued under a study of yellow fever vaccine responses in identical twins.

This receptor was identified in a woman under 30 in good health. The source material was PBMCs. V usage is TRBV29-1 and J usage is TRBJ2-1; D perhaps matches TRBD1 (5 bases). The CDR3 protein is CSVEDLGRSSYNEQFF. CDR3 sequence (DNA): TGCAGCGTTGAAGATCTGGGGCGCTCCTCCTACAATGAGCAGTTCTTC.